In its sample, the clone carrying this TCR beta chain was seen a few times. V shed 4 bases and J 8 bases; nucleotides not matched to a gene: 12. The CDR3 is 17 residues long. The data originate from a study of glioma-infiltrating T cells. Using RNA template, CDR3s of TCR alpha and beta were amplified with iRepertoire arm-PCR. TCRdb processed the multiplex PCR reads anew with MiXCR; each CDR3 protein has one entry. The data show 400,000 or so distinct CDR3 sequences, around 38% seen once. The chain uses TRBV12-3 or TRBV12-4 and TRBJ2-1; 12 positions agree with TRBD2. The TCR comes from a human donor with low-grade glioma or glioblastoma, undergoing nonglioma brain surgery, or in good health (not recorded which). Sample: glioma tissue, nonneoplastic brain tissue, or PBMCs (not recorded which). The CDR3: CASSSPSTSGRSDEQFF. The CDR3, as DNA: TGTGCCAGCAGTTCCCCCTCTACTAGCGGGAGGTCGGATGAGCAGTTCTTC.